The 16 T cell receptor beta chains in this list originate from one sample, sequenced in a study of low-dose radiotherapy and immunotherapy resistance in tumors. Alpha and beta chains were covered, as first-strand cDNA relied on TRAV- and TRBV-specific primers. TCR amplification ran roughly 20 PCR cycles using constant-region and V-primer adapter primers. TCRdb re-called the reads through MiXCR, storing one row per CDR3 protein. Of tens of thousands of distinct CDR3 sequences listed, roughly a tenth are singletons. Time point: before trial treatment. The sequences come from PBMCs, collected before treatment. The source of these receptors is a male donor with prostate cancer.

This clonotype was counted only a few times. V and J are TRBV19 and TRBJ2-7; tentatively, D is TRBD2 (6 bases). Germline V gene lookup returns CDR1 LNHDA and CDR2 SQIVND (reference sequence). The V end lost 6 bases, the J end lost 3 bases, and 18 bases lay between the germline ends. This CDR3 comprises 15 residues. CDR3 loop: CASRGGRGQIYEQYF. CDR3 DNA sequence: TGTGCCAGTAGGGGGGGTCGAGGGCAAATCTACGAGCAGTACTTC.

This clonotype occurred many times. The genes are TRBV11-1 and TRBJ2-1; TRBD2 aligns across 8 bases. V shed 1 base, J shed 2 bases, and the junction held 1 base outside the gene matches. Germline V CDR1 and CDR2: SGHAT, FQDESV (reference sequence). This CDR3 region has 15 residues. In DNA, the CDR3 is TGTGCCAGCAGCTTAGAGGGACTAGCCTACAATGAGCAGTTCTTC. Translation: CASSLEGLAYNEQFF.

This clonotype showed up many times. V usage is TRBV28 and J usage is TRBJ2-6; no definite D call. CDR3 length equals 15 residues. Germline lookup yields CDR1 MDHEN and CDR2 SYDVKM. Deletions cut 1 base from V and 4 bases from J, with 8 bases between. CDR3 in DNA: TGTGCCAGCAGTTTATCCCCCCTCGGGGCCAACGTCCTGACTTTC. Amino acid sequence: CASSLSPLGANVLTF.

This clonotype was counted a few times. The chain has TRBV28 and TRBJ1-1; 8 bases fit TRBD1. The germline CDR1 and CDR2 sequences are MDHEN and SYDVKM. CDR3 length: 16 residues. The J segment lost 1 base and the V segment lost 2 bases, leaving 6 bases of the junction unmatched. In DNA, the CDR3 is TGTGCCAGCAGTTTAATAGGCGGGACAGGGAACACTGAAGCTTTCTTT. This translates into CASSLIGGTGNTEAFF.

At least ten counts were recorded for this clonotype. This chain connects TRBV7-2 to TRBJ1-4, with D possibly being TRBD1 (5 bases). The CDR3 length is 13 residues. The V gene's germline CDR1 is SGHTA and CDR2 FQGNSA. V shed 1 base and J shed 8 bases, with 8 bases lying between them. DNA of the CDR3: TGTGCCAGCAGCTTAGGGGGCAAAGAAAAACTGTTTTTT. This sequence encodes CASSLGGKEKLFF.

This clonotype came up many times. The chain joins TRBV19 to TRBJ2-3; D gene unclear. The CDR3 runs to 17 residues. Trimming took 5 bases from V and 3 from J, leaving 21 bases between them. In germline, CDR1 is LNHDA, CDR2 SQIVND (reference sequence). Here the CDR3 DNA reads TGTGCCAGTAGTCCATTTTTGACTCATCTCCGGACAGATACGCAGTATTTT. Translating gives CASSPFLTHLRTDTQYF.

This clonotype was seen at least ten times. The chain joins TRBV4-3 to TRBJ1-2; D possibly corresponds to TRBD1 (6 bases). Germline CDR1 is LGHNA and CDR2 is YSLEER. The CDR3 consists of 18 residues. Deletions cut 0 bases from V and 0 bases from J, with 17 bases between. The CDR3 loop is CASSQEIGGGLANYGYTF. As DNA, the CDR3 is TGCGCCAGCAGCCAAGAGATTGGGGGGGGCCTAGCTAACTATGGCTACACCTTC.

Comment on this clonotype: Since a far larger clone is one base different, this is likely a read error. This chain links TRBV6-8 with TRBJ2-4; 11 bases match TRBD1. This CDR3 has 16 residues. Germline CDR1 reads MNHGY; CDR2 reads SAAAGT. The CDR3 nucleotides are TGTGCCAGCAGACCAGGGACAGGGGGATTTAAAAACGTTCAGTACTTC. Encoded protein: CASRPGTGGFKNVQYF.

This clonotype was seen at least ten times. This chain links TRBV3-1 with TRBJ1-6; a possible D gene is TRBD1 (6 bases). The V end was cut by 1 base, the J end by 5 bases, with 9 bases between. This CDR3 region has 15 residues. Per germline, CDR1 LGHDT and CDR2 YNNKEL (reference sequence). This CDR3 reads CASSQAGANNSPLHF. CDR3 sequence (DNA): TGTGCCAGCAGCCAAGCGGGGGCTAATAATTCACCCCTCCACTTT.

This clonotype was counted many times. The V gene is TRBV19, the J gene TRBJ1-3; D not resolved. V lost 0 bases to trimming and J lost 0 bases, with 6 bases between them. Germline V gives CDR1 LNHDA, CDR2 SQIVND (reference sequence). This CDR3 has 15 amino acids. The CDR3 DNA reads as TGTGCCAGTAGTATAGACAGCGTCTCTGGAAACACCATATATTTT. Translated, it gives CASSIDSVSGNTIYF. Complete variable domain (other parts from reference TRBV19 and TRBJ1-3): DGGITQSPKYLFRKEGQNVTLSCEQNLNHDAMYWYRQDPGQGLRLIYYSQIVNDFQKGDIAEGYSVSREKKESFPLTVTSAQKNPTAFYLCASSIDSVSGNTIYFGEGSWLTVV.

This clonotype was recorded many times. The chain employs TRBV4-2 and TRBJ2-5, with unresolved D. The CDR3 sequence is 14 residues long. Germline CDR1 is LGHNA and CDR2 is YNFKEQ. The V gene lost 0 bases and the J gene lost 2 bases, with 7 bases spanning the gap. CDR3: CASSQDGRQETQYF. In nucleotides, the CDR3 is TGTGCCAGCAGCCAAGATGGACGGCAAGAGACCCAGTACTTC.

This clonotype has at least ten counts. V and J are TRBV6-1 and TRBJ2-1; 9 positions agree with TRBD1. V dropped 2 bases and J dropped 5; count of bases not matched to a gene: 10. The CDR3 length is 17 residues. CDR1 and CDR2 (germline): MNHNS, SASEGT. Here the CDR3 reads CASSESAGTGIDNEQFF. CDR3 DNA sequence: TGTGCCAGCAGTGAATCCGCTGGGACAGGGATCGACAATGAGCAGTTCTTC.

The chain recombines TRBV20-1 with TRBJ1-1, with D uncertain. The V and J ends lost 6 bases and 4 bases respectively, with 15 bases between them. CDR1 is DFQATT, CDR2 SNEGSKA, per germline (reference sequence). This CDR3 is built from 13 residues. CDR3 protein: CSARPRVGTEAFF. CDR3 bases: TGCAGTGCGCGCCCCCGGGTGGGCACTGAAGCTTTCTTT.

This clonotype was counted at least ten times. V and J are TRBV14 and TRBJ2-2; 9 nucleotides match TRBD1. The V gene end was trimmed by 4 bases and the J gene end by 6 bases; junction bases not matched to a gene: 12. This CDR3 comprises 17 residues. Germline CDR1 is SGHDN and CDR2 is FVKESK. Here the CDR3 reads CASSRFAGQGWAGELFF. The CDR3 region has the DNA TGTGCCAGCAGCCGCTTCGCGGGACAGGGTTGGGCCGGGGAGCTGTTTTTT.

This clonotype was counted many times. The chain recombines TRBV3-1 with TRBJ1-6; D is ambiguous. V lost 4 bases and J 7 bases, leaving 14 bases between the germline ends. CDR3 length equals 15 residues. The germline CDR1 and CDR2 sequences are LGHDT and YNNKEL (reference sequence). This chain's CDR3 is CASSPMSQTNSPLHF. The CDR3 DNA reads TGTGCCAGCAGCCCGATGTCGCAGACAAATTCACCCCTCCACTTT.

Worth noting for this clonotype: A much larger clone differs from this one at a single base, so this may be a read error. The V call is TRBV5-3, the J call TRBJ1-5; D is uncertain. Being an ORF, TRBV5-3 has a function that is uncertain. Trimming removed 8 bases at V and 3 bases at J, with 18 bases between. The CDR3 is 15 amino acids. CDR3 sequence (DNA): TGTGCCAGCAGCAGGCCCTACCGGGACAATCAGCCCCAGCATTTT. Amino acids: CASSRPYRDNQPQHF.